A selection of T cell receptor beta chains follows, all from one sample in a study of cytomegalovirus exposure and HLA in healthy donors. The protocol was immunoSEQ multiplex PCR, while the TCRdb copy is restricted to in-frame clones and leaves out a portion. The sample includes 120,000 or so clones, around three quarters of them seen just once. Sequenced: PBMCs. The receptors originated from a man aged 25 to 45 in good health and CMV-seropositive. Each CDR3 is given with its conserved first and last residue. D genes are given only for firm matches. Clone size is stated in some rows and not others, as once, few, many or a class when expanded.

few TRBJ2-1 TRBD2 TRBV7-3 TGTGCCAGCAGCTTAACTGGCCTAGCGGGGGGGTACAATGAGCAGTTCTTC CASSLTGLAGGYNEQFF
- TRBJ1-6 TRBD1 TRBV6-1 TGTGCCAGCAGCGTGGGACAGCCCAGTACACCCCTCCACTTT CASSVGQPSTPLHF
- TRBJ1-2 - TRBV9 TGTGCCAGCAGCGTAGCTCCCGGGAGGGTCACAAGGTATGGCTACACCTTC CASSVAPGRVTRYGYTF
- TRBJ2-3 TRBD2 TRBV5-5 TGTGCCAGCAGCTTGGTAGGGGTAGCGGGGGGAGCCTACACAGATACGCAGTATTTT CASSLVGVAGGAYTDTQYF
- TRBJ1-1 - TRBV28 TGTGCCAGCACCATCACAGGACAGCACACTGAAGCTTTCTTT CASTITGQHTEAFF
once TRBJ2-1 TRBD2 TRBV6-4 TGTGCCAGCAGTTCCATGCGGGGGGGGCACAATGAGCAGTTCTTC CASSSMRGGHNEQFF
- TRBJ2-7 TRBD2 TRBV18 TGTGCCAGCTCCCCTAGAGCGGGGATCTCCTACGAGCAGTACTTC CASSPRAGISYEQYF
once TRBJ2-5 TRBD1 TRBV7-8 TGTGCCAGCAGCCGACCCCGGGACAGAAACCAAGAGACCCAGTACTTC CASSRPRDRNQETQYF
- TRBJ2-2 - TRBV7-9 TGTGCCAGCAGCTCGGAACGGACGAGGGACGGGGAGCTGTTTTTT CASSSERTRDGELFF
- TRBJ2-7 - TRBV19 TGTGCCAGTAGTCTAGAGGACAGCTACGAGCAGTACTTC CASSLEDSYEQYF
once TRBJ1-1 - TRBV18 TGTGCCAGCTCACCAGCTCGGGGGGACACTGAAGCTTTCTTT CASSPARGDTEAFF
- TRBJ2-3 TRBD1 TRBV10-3 TGTGCCATAGGGGACAGGGAGAGTACAGATACGCAGTATTTT CAIGDRESTDTQYF
- TRBJ1-1 - TRBV6-1 TGTGCCAGCAGCGAATATTCAGGGAACTCTGAAGCTTTCTTT CASSEYSGNSEAFF
- TRBJ1-2 TRBD1 TRBV6-5 TGTGCCAGCAGACCCGGGACAGTGCCCGTCTATGGCTACACCTTC CASRPGTVPVYGYTF
- TRBJ2-1 TRBD1 TRBV18 TGTGCCAGCTCCGGACAGGGGGCTAACAATGAGCAGTTCTTC CASSGQGANNEQFF
- TRBJ2-7 - TRBV28 TGTGCCAGCAGTTCCTACAGGGTCTACGAGCAGTACTTC CASSSYRVYEQYF
few TRBJ1-3 - TRBV7-9 TGTTCCAGCAGCTTAGTAGCGGCCCTGGAGAACACCATATATTTT CSSSLVAALENTIYF
- TRBJ2-1 TRBD2 TRBV14 TGTGCCAGCAGCCAACGACTAGCGGCGTCCTACAATGAGCAGTTCTTC CASSQRLAASYNEQFF
- TRBJ2-7 TRBD2 TRBV5-5 TGTGCCAGCAGCCTTAGCGGGGGGGCTTCTGGGGGGGAGCAGTACTTC CASSLSGGASGGEQYF
once TRBJ1-1 TRBD1 TRBV27 TGTGCCAGCAGCCCAGAGTGGGGACAGGGGATTACTGAAGCTTTCTTT CASSPEWGQGITEAFF
- TRBJ1-1 - TRBV5-1 TGCGCCAGCAGCTTACCAGGGGCAACTGAAGCTTTCTTT CASSLPGATEAFF
- TRBJ2-2 TRBD2 TRBV2 TGTGCCAGCACCTACACTAGCGGGGGGTACACCGGGGAGCTGTTTTTT CASTYTSGGYTGELFF
- TRBJ2-3 - TRBV29-1 TGCAGCGTTACCGGGACTCAAGACTACACTTTGGATACGCAGTATTTT CSVTGTQDYTLDTQYF
- TRBJ1-5 TRBD1 TRBV19 TGTGCCAGTAGTAAGGTTTTTTCGGGACAGGGCGGTCAGCCCCAGCATTTT CASSKVFSGQGGQPQHF
- TRBJ2-2 - TRBV2 TGTGCCAGCAGTGGGGGGGGCGCGGAAGCCGGGGAGCTGTTTTTT CASSGGGAEAGELFF
- TRBJ1-5 - TRBV6-5 TGTGCCAGCAGTTCCCTTGGACAGATCAATCAGCCCCAGCATTTT CASSSLGQINQPQHF
- TRBJ1-6 TRBD1 TRBV13 TGTGCCAGCAGCTCCACGGGACAGATAGGTTCCCTCCACTTT CASSSTGQIGSLHF
- TRBJ2-7 - TRBV6-5 TGTGCCAGCAGTTCGAACAGGTTAAACTACGAGCAGTACTTC CASSSNRLNYEQYF
- TRBJ1-1 TRBD1 TRBV4-2 TGTGCCAGCAGCCAAGAGGACAGGTTGGCCACTGAAGCTTTCTTT CASSQEDRLATEAFF
- TRBJ1-5 TRBD1 TRBV7-2 TGTGCCAGCAGCTTCACAGGGGGCGGCAATCAGCCCCAGCATTTT CASSFTGGGNQPQHF
- TRBJ2-4 - TRBV28 TGTGCCAGCAGTTTAGGCAGGGTGGGGATAAAGTTAGCCAAAAACATTCAGTACTTC CASSLGRVGIKLAKNIQYF
- TRBJ2-7 - TRBV19 TGTGCCAGTAGTCCCCTTGGAGCAACCTACGAGCAGTACTTC CASSPLGATYEQYF